This T cell receptor (beta chain) was captured by sequencing in a study of regulatory T cells in long-lasting Graves disease. According to the study, TCR beta libraries were built with iRepertoire HTBI primers and CDR3-region Arm-PCR. Via MiXCR, TCRdb re-called the multiplex PCR reads, giving one row per CDR3 protein. This repertoire shows around 450,000 distinct CDR3 sequences, roughly 15% found once; its top ten account for over 7.5%. This clonotype has ten or more counts. Time point given: newly diagnosed GD, antithyroid drugs for less than 3 months. Isolated PBMC RNA provided the starting material for the TCR library. The same data also went into a second study, on T cells in Graves' hyperthyroidism and ophthalmopathy. That source reports: The patients, who ranged from 18 to 65 in age, presented with newly diagnosed hyperthyroidism lasting under 2 months.

Sequences were derived from peripheral blood mononuclear cells (PBMCs), sampled at new diagnosis, from a patient treated with antithyroid drugs. This TCR derives from a woman in her thirties or forties with Graves disease.

In DNA, the CDR3 is TGTGCCAGCAGCCCGACGGGGACAGGGGGCTTGGAGACCCAGTACTTC. It is translated as CASSPTGTGGLETQYF. The V and J genes are TRBV14 and TRBJ2-5; 12 bases match TRBD1. The CDR3 spans 16 residues. J was trimmed by 5 bases and V by 4 bases; bases with no gene match: 8. CDR1 and CDR2 (germline): SGHDN, FVKESK.